The source of this T cell receptor beta chain is a study of blood T cell repertoires in COVID-19. Study as a whole: Both acute and convalescent COVID-19 samples were obtained from the United States, Italy and Spain.

Authors' analysis steps: Scientists estimated how many nucleated cells there were by amplifying reference gene primers. Method: immunoSEQ multiplex PCR; TCRdb's copy keeps in-frame clones and lacks some. Clone size and the V and J calls come from that table; the DNA yielded D and trimming. The table shows over 60,000 clones, with 85% to 90% occurring only once. The V gene's germline CDR1 is KGHSH and CDR2 LQKENI. The V segment lost 3 bases and the J segment 12 bases; nucleotides outside the gene matches: 13. The CDR3 covers 16 residues. This TCR came from a woman older than 75 with active COVID-19. V gene TRBV18 combines with J gene TRBJ1-6; 8 positions match TRBD1. The sample comprised peripheral blood. The CDR3 DNA sequence: TGTGCCAGCTCACCTATCGCGGGCAGGACAGGGAAACCCCTCCACTTT. Translation: CASSPIAGRTGKPLHF.